Listed below are T cell receptor beta chains from one sample, sequenced in a study of cytomegalovirus exposure and HLA in healthy donors. Using immunoSEQ multiplex PCR, the repertoire was profiled, and TCRdb retains in-frame clones only, with some absent. The table records hundreds of thousands of clones, around 80% of them present only once. The sequenced material came from PBMCs. The source of these receptors is a woman aged 55-70 years in good health and CMV-seropositive. Each CDR3 is given with its conserved first and last residue. D genes are given only for firm matches. Where a row states a size, it is once, few, many or the class of an expanded clone; other rows omit it.

d_call: .; j_call: TRBJ2-5; clone_size: .; v_call: TRBV5-1; cdr3_aa: CASSSLQETQYF; cdr3_nt: TGCGCCAGCAGCTCCCTACAAGAGACCCAGTACTTC
d_call: .; j_call: TRBJ1-2; clone_size: .; v_call: TRBV6-1; cdr3_aa: CASSGLSSPYGYTF; cdr3_nt: TGTGCCAGCAGTGGCCTCAGTTCCCCCTATGGCTACACCTTC
d_call: TRBD1; j_call: TRBJ1-5; clone_size: few; v_call: TRBV30; cdr3_aa: CAWSVQGAQPQHF; cdr3_nt: TGTGCCTGGAGTGTACAGGGGGCTCAGCCCCAGCATTTT
d_call: .; j_call: TRBJ1-5; clone_size: .; v_call: TRBV28; cdr3_aa: CASRNPGRGNQPQHF; cdr3_nt: TGTGCCAGCAGAAACCCCGGGCGGGGCAATCAGCCCCAGCATTTT
d_call: TRBD2; j_call: TRBJ2-2; clone_size: .; v_call: TRBV9; cdr3_aa: CASSPRGGTGELFF; cdr3_nt: TGTGCCAGCAGCCCCCGCGGGGGGACCGGGGAGCTGTTTTTT
d_call: TRBD2; j_call: TRBJ2-1; clone_size: .; v_call: TRBV6-1; cdr3_aa: CASSAPGLAGPGQFF; cdr3_nt: TGTGCCAGCAGTGCTCCGGGACTAGCGGGACCGGGGCAGTTCTTC
d_call: TRBD1; j_call: TRBJ1-2; clone_size: .; v_call: TRBV10-3; cdr3_aa: CATGTGDPYGYTF; cdr3_nt: TGTGCCACAGGGACAGGGGACCCCTATGGCTACACCTTC
d_call: .; j_call: TRBJ2-7; clone_size: .; v_call: TRBV27; cdr3_aa: CASSFSRDKNSYEQYF; cdr3_nt: TGTGCCAGCAGTTTCAGCCGGGACAAGAACTCCTACGAGCAGTACTTC
d_call: TRBD2; j_call: TRBJ2-5; clone_size: .; v_call: TRBV5-4; cdr3_aa: CASSQRGVETQYF; cdr3_nt: TGTGCCAGCAGCCAGCGGGGGGTGGAGACCCAGTACTTC
d_call: .; j_call: TRBJ1-1; clone_size: .; v_call: TRBV11-3; cdr3_aa: CASSLLGQNTEAFF; cdr3_nt: TGTGCCAGCAGCTTATTGGGACAGAACACTGAAGCTTTCTTT
d_call: .; j_call: TRBJ2-3; clone_size: .; v_call: TRBV19; cdr3_aa: CASSTQARMDTQYF; cdr3_nt: TGTGCCAGTAGTACACAGGCTCGTATGGATACGCAGTATTTT
d_call: .; j_call: TRBJ2-7; clone_size: few; v_call: TRBV28; cdr3_aa: CASSFPGQIYEQYF; cdr3_nt: TGTGCCAGCAGTTTCCCCGGACAGATCTACGAGCAGTACTTC
d_call: .; j_call: TRBJ1-1; clone_size: .; v_call: TRBV30; cdr3_aa: CAGIRQYENTEAFF; cdr3_nt: TGTGCCGGCATCAGACAGTATGAAAACACTGAAGCTTTCTTT
d_call: TRBD1; j_call: TRBJ2-5; clone_size: .; v_call: TRBV7-8; cdr3_aa: CASSLDTGGAETQYF; cdr3_nt: TGTGCCAGCAGCCTTGATACAGGGGGCGCAGAGACCCAGTACTTC
d_call: TRBD1; j_call: TRBJ1-1; clone_size: few; v_call: TRBV11-2; cdr3_aa: CASRGTANTEAFF; cdr3_nt: TGTGCCAGCAGGGGGACAGCGAACACTGAAGCTTTCTTT
d_call: .; j_call: TRBJ1-2; clone_size: few; v_call: TRBV28; cdr3_aa: CASSPGKAYGYTF; cdr3_nt: TGTGCCAGCAGTCCAGGGAAGGCTTATGGCTACACCTTC
d_call: TRBD2; j_call: TRBJ2-5; clone_size: few; v_call: TRBV4-1; cdr3_aa: CASSQEGRGGGETQYF; cdr3_nt: TGCGCCAGCAGCCAAGAGGGCCGCGGGGGTGGAGAGACCCAGTACTTC
d_call: .; j_call: TRBJ1-2; clone_size: .; v_call: TRBV19; cdr3_aa: CASIPGGANYGYTF; cdr3_nt: TGTGCCAGTATCCCGGGGGGAGCTAACTATGGCTACACCTTC
d_call: .; j_call: TRBJ2-7; clone_size: .; v_call: TRBV30; cdr3_aa: CAWSLRGGDEQYF; cdr3_nt: TGTGCCTGGAGCCTCAGAGGGGGAGACGAGCAGTACTTC
d_call: .; j_call: TRBJ1-4; clone_size: .; v_call: TRBV5-4; cdr3_aa: CASSTGAGSTNEKLFF; cdr3_nt: TGTGCCAGCAGCACAGGAGCCGGGAGCACTAATGAAAAACTGTTTTTT
d_call: TRBD2; j_call: TRBJ2-7; clone_size: .; v_call: TRBV5-1; cdr3_aa: CASSRGGPPEQYF; cdr3_nt: TGCGCCAGCAGCCGCGGGGGACCGCCCGAACAGTACTTC
d_call: TRBD1; j_call: TRBJ1-2; clone_size: .; v_call: TRBV7-9; cdr3_aa: CASSRGQGYDGYTF; cdr3_nt: TGTGCCAGCAGCCGAGGACAGGGGTATGATGGCTACACCTTC
d_call: .; j_call: TRBJ2-5; clone_size: .; v_call: TRBV7-3; cdr3_aa: CASSLGRESQETQYF; cdr3_nt: TGTGCCAGCAGCTTAGGACGGGAATCCCAAGAGACCCAGTACTTC
d_call: TRBD1; j_call: TRBJ1-4; clone_size: .; v_call: TRBV18; cdr3_aa: CASSPYRDRGGEKLFF; cdr3_nt: TGTGCCAGCTCACCGTACCGGGACAGGGGCGGTGAAAAACTGTTTTTT
d_call: TRBD1; j_call: TRBJ1-2; clone_size: .; v_call: TRBV5-1; cdr3_aa: CASTSGTGGDGYTF; cdr3_nt: TGCGCCAGCACCTCTGGGACAGGGGGCGATGGCTACACCTTC
d_call: .; j_call: TRBJ1-2; clone_size: few; v_call: TRBV19; cdr3_aa: CASSMGRQHGYTF; cdr3_nt: TGTGCCAGTAGTATGGGTCGACAGCATGGCTACACCTTC
d_call: TRBD2; j_call: TRBJ2-3; clone_size: .; v_call: TRBV7-8; cdr3_aa: CASSLAQQTGTSGPRRTQYF; cdr3_nt: TGTGCCAGCAGCCTCGCCCAGCAGACCGGGACTAGCGGGCCCAGGAGGACGCAGTATTTT
d_call: .; j_call: TRBJ2-1; clone_size: .; v_call: TRBV7-3; cdr3_aa: CASSLGSGSYNEQFF; cdr3_nt: TGTGCCAGCAGCTTAGGGTCGGGCTCCTACAATGAGCAGTTCTTC
d_call: .; j_call: TRBJ1-6; clone_size: few; v_call: TRBV5-1; cdr3_aa: CASSLSSTPLNSPLHF; cdr3_nt: TGCGCCAGCAGCTTGTCCTCCACACCTTTAAATTCACCCCTCCACTTT
d_call: TRBD1; j_call: TRBJ1-2; clone_size: .; v_call: TRBV6-5; cdr3_aa: CASRQGSGGYTF; cdr3_nt: TGTGCCAGCAGACAGGGGTCGGGTGGCTACACCTTC
d_call: TRBD1; j_call: TRBJ1-1; clone_size: .; v_call: TRBV18; cdr3_aa: CASSPRTGMNTEAFF; cdr3_nt: TGTGCCAGCTCACCACGGACAGGGATGAACACTGAAGCTTTCTTT
d_call: .; j_call: TRBJ1-2; clone_size: .; v_call: TRBV6-5; cdr3_aa: CASTMTYPTLYGYTF; cdr3_nt: TGTGCCAGCACTATGACATACCCTACCCTCTATGGCTACACCTTC
d_call: .; j_call: TRBJ1-4; clone_size: .; v_call: TRBV11-2; cdr3_aa: CASSLAGSRGEKLFF; cdr3_nt: TGTGCCAGCAGCTTAGCTGGGAGTAGAGGTGAAAAACTGTTTTTT
d_call: .; j_call: TRBJ1-2; clone_size: .; v_call: TRBV7-2; cdr3_aa: CASSSPSQGYYGYTF; cdr3_nt: TGTGCCAGCAGCTCCCCAAGCCAGGGGTACTATGGCTACACCTTC
d_call: .; j_call: TRBJ1-2; clone_size: .; v_call: TRBV28; cdr3_aa: CASSLRAFNYGYTF; cdr3_nt: TGTGCCAGCAGTCTCAGGGCCTTCAACTATGGCTACACCTTC
d_call: TRBD1; j_call: TRBJ1-6; clone_size: .; v_call: TRBV19; cdr3_aa: CASSPPTGGRNSPLHF; cdr3_nt: TGTGCCAGTAGTCCGCCGACAGGGGGTCGGAATTCACCCCTCCACTTT
d_call: .; j_call: TRBJ2-1; clone_size: few; v_call: TRBV5-1; cdr3_aa: CASSLVGEDYNEQFF; cdr3_nt: TGCGCCAGCAGCTTGGTCGGGGAAGATTACAATGAGCAGTTCTTC
d_call: .; j_call: TRBJ1-1; clone_size: .; v_call: TRBV7-9; cdr3_aa: CASSLAQGNTEAFF; cdr3_nt: TGTGCCAGCAGCTTGGCACAGGGGAACACTGAAGCTTTCTTT
d_call: .; j_call: TRBJ1-1; clone_size: few; v_call: TRBV6-6; cdr3_aa: CASSYSRRAGGTEAFF; cdr3_nt: TGTGCCAGCAGTTACTCTAGGAGGGCGGGTGGGACTGAAGCTTTCTTT
d_call: .; j_call: TRBJ1-2; clone_size: few; v_call: TRBV28; cdr3_aa: CASSSTVGAGYGYTF; cdr3_nt: TGTGCCAGCAGTTCGACAGTGGGGGCCGGCTATGGCTACACCTTC
d_call: .; j_call: TRBJ2-7; clone_size: .; v_call: TRBV2; cdr3_aa: CASRRSSATPYEQYF; cdr3_nt: TGTGCCAGCAGACGGTCTAGCGCTACTCCCTACGAGCAGTACTTC
d_call: .; j_call: TRBJ2-5; clone_size: .; v_call: TRBV30; cdr3_aa: CAWSGGTQYF; cdr3_nt: TGTGCCTGGTCAGGAGGGACCCAGTACTTC
d_call: .; j_call: TRBJ2-5; clone_size: .; v_call: TRBV6-5; cdr3_aa: CASRAAWTVETQYF; cdr3_nt: TGTGCCAGCAGGGCCGCCTGGACAGTCGAGACCCAGTACTTC
d_call: TRBD1; j_call: TRBJ2-5; clone_size: .; v_call: TRBV7-2; cdr3_aa: CASSFNRGEETQYF; cdr3_nt: TGTGCCAGCAGCTTCAACAGGGGTGAGGAGACCCAGTACTTC
d_call: TRBD1; j_call: TRBJ2-7; clone_size: .; v_call: TRBV19; cdr3_aa: CASTRGQGIYEQYF; cdr3_nt: TGTGCCAGTACCCGGGGACAGGGAATCTACGAGCAGTACTTC
d_call: .; j_call: TRBJ2-1; clone_size: .; v_call: TRBV5-1; cdr3_aa: CASSRDSEGSYNEQFF; cdr3_nt: TGCGCCAGCAGCCGGGACTCCGAGGGCTCCTACAATGAGCAGTTCTTC
d_call: TRBD2; j_call: TRBJ2-1; clone_size: once; v_call: TRBV11-2; cdr3_aa: CASSISSGSGNEQFF; cdr3_nt: TGTGCCAGCAGCATCAGTAGCGGGAGCGGCAATGAGCAGTTCTTC
d_call: TRBD2; j_call: TRBJ2-7; clone_size: .; v_call: TRBV11-2; cdr3_aa: CASSLDFRTSGSYEQYF; cdr3_nt: TGTGCCAGCAGCTTAGATTTTCGGACTAGCGGGAGTTACGAGCAGTACTTC
d_call: TRBD1; j_call: TRBJ2-2; clone_size: .; v_call: TRBV27; cdr3_aa: CASSSWTGNTGELFF; cdr3_nt: TGTGCCAGCAGTTCGTGGACAGGGAACACCGGGGAGCTGTTTTTT
d_call: TRBD2; j_call: TRBJ2-5; clone_size: .; v_call: TRBV19; cdr3_aa: CASSRLAGRNQETQYF; cdr3_nt: TGTGCCAGTAGTAGACTAGCGGGTAGAAACCAAGAGACCCAGTACTTC
d_call: .; j_call: TRBJ1-4; clone_size: .; v_call: TRBV5-1; cdr3_aa: CASSSPGASEKLFF; cdr3_nt: TGCGCCAGCAGCTCTCCGGGAGCGAGTGAAAAACTGTTTTTT
d_call: TRBD2; j_call: TRBJ2-3; clone_size: few; v_call: TRBV7-9; cdr3_aa: CASSLGAGVTDTQYF; cdr3_nt: TGTGCCAGCAGCTTAGGAGCGGGAGTTACAGATACGCAGTATTTT
d_call: .; j_call: TRBJ2-7; clone_size: .; v_call: TRBV28; cdr3_aa: CASSTLQGWYEQYF; cdr3_nt: TGTGCCAGCAGTACCCTACAGGGTTGGTACGAGCAGTACTTC
d_call: .; j_call: TRBJ1-1; clone_size: .; v_call: TRBV18; cdr3_aa: CASSPQRGGNTEAFF; cdr3_nt: TGTGCCAGCTCACCACAGCGGGGAGGGAACACTGAAGCTTTCTTT